The TCR beta chain described here comes from a study of blood T cell repertoires in COVID-19 (dated by TCRdb to 2018 to 2021). With regard to the full study: Recovered participants in ImmuneRACE Cohort 3 were defined as having two consecutive negative NP/OP PCR tests, clearance from a healthcare professional, or resolution of symptoms. Collaborator samples came from the United States, Italy and Spain and covered acute and convalescent phases of COVID-19. The prospective study material was composed of cDNA or gDNA derived from T cells, B-cell-depleted T cells, or PBMCs. The dataset comprised deeply sampled blood TCRbeta repertoires from subjects exposed to, actively infected with, or recovered from COVID-19. A freely available public database, intended as a resource for researchers studying the immune response to SARS-CoV-2, is where the repertoires were released. Samples came from the ongoing ImmuneRACE study (first 160 participants) plus 1,254 subjects from 6 global collaborators. Nearly every sample came with metadata listing a de-identified subject ID, COVID-19 status, age in years and sex. HLA class I and class II types, where available, came from metadata supplied by the sample provider rather than from assay-based typing.

Participants in the prospective study were enrolled through a virtual design, were aged about 18 to 100 years, and lived in approximately 24 United States geographic areas. To assign participants to cohorts, the prospective study relied on clinical history that participants themselves reported in a screening survey and a study questionnaire. Each participant in the prospective study had whole blood, serum and a nasopharyngeal or oropharyngeal swab collected by mobile phlebotomists. Prospective study participants could optionally give additional blood draws and questionnaires over an approximately 2-month period. Blood samples from the prospective study were shipped frozen or at room temperature prior to DNA extraction. TCRbeta CDR3 regions were amplified from genomic DNA by means of the immunoSEQ Assay, a bias-controlled multiplex PCR. As for the authors' bioinformatics: Within the assay, amplification of reference gene primers was used to estimate how many nucleated cells each sample contained. To quantify the absolute abundance of each unique TCRbeta CDR3 rearrangement, sequence reads were collapsed and filtered. For each sample, productive Simpson clonality was calculated as the square root of Simpson's diversity index across productive rearrangements. TCRdb took over this immuneACCESS table, retaining in-frame rearrangements with V and J assigned. Such tables are incomplete; in checked studies, under half of the missing clones stem from an unresolved V gene, and the remainder is unexplained. That table gives V, J and clone size, and the DNA gave D and trimming. The sample data list about 280,000 clones, and 88% of these were observed just once. In total, the top ten clones hold approximately 2% of the sample.

Regarding this clone: Its antigen is not yet known. The input lacks base qualities; no much larger clone sits a single base away.

Findings and caveats that apply to the study as a whole: Clinical and demographic metadata were provided uncurated, with the amount varying by source and participant.

The germline V gene sets CDR1 to SGHAT and CDR2 to FQNNGV. From its cysteine to its phenylalanine, the CDR3 spans 15 amino acids. This entry keeps only the CDR3 DNA: 45 bases, framed from base 1. V is shortened by 7 bases, J by 1 base, and the region joining them spans 17 bases. This TCR derives from an older woman in a cohort exposed to, infected with or recovered from COVID-19 (not recorded which). Recombination joined TRBV11-2 with TRBJ2-7; possibly the D gene is TRBD1, per 6 matching bases. The sequenced sample was PBMCs or T cells enriched from blood (not recorded which). The DNA sequence follows: TGTGCCAGCAAACCGGGACAAGCACTATCCTACGAGCAGTACTTC. Translated, this is CASKPGQALSYEQYF.